A single sample gave rise to the 20 T cell receptor beta chains below, sequenced in a study of regulatory T cells in long-lasting Graves disease. Library construction for TCR beta used iRepertoire HTBI primers and Arm-PCR of CDR3 regions. TCRdb recomputed calls from the multiplex PCR reads with MiXCR, one row per CDR3 protein. The data hold 650,000 to 700,000 distinct CDR3 sequences, with around 30% observed a single time. Regarding time point: persistent/refractory GD, antithyroid drugs over 5 years with positive TRAb. Extracted PBMC RNA gave rise to the TCR library. Material: peripheral blood mononuclear cells (PBMCs), obtained when the disease was refractory, from a patient treated with antithyroid drugs. Receptors originate from a female donor with Graves disease.

This clonotype was observed a few times. The chain employs TRBV15 and TRBJ2-7; D may correspond to TRBD1 or TRBD2 (5 bases each). V lost 3 bases to trimming and J lost 2 bases, with 14 bases between them. The length of the CDR3 is 15 residues. Germline CDR1 LNHNV, CDR2 YYDKDF (reference sequence). CDR3 bases: TGTGCCACCAGCAGTGGGACGGGTTGGCCCTACGAGCAGTACTTC. Amino acid sequence: CATSSGTGWPYEQYF. Looking up the rest from reference TRBV15 and TRBJ2-7 gives the full variable domain: DAMVIQNPRYQVTQFGKPVTLSCSQTLNHNVMYWYQQKSSQAPKLLFHYYDKDFNNEADTPDNFQSRRPNTSFCFLDIRSPGLGDTAMYLCATSSGTGWPYEQYFGPGTRLTVT.

This chain uses TRBV30 with TRBJ2-2; D gene ambiguous. Trimming stripped 3 bases from V and 6 bases from J, with 11 bases between. This CDR3 comprises 13 residues. In germline, CDR1 is GTSNPN, CDR2 SVGIG (reference sequence). The CDR3 region is CAWRSRAAGELFF. The DNA of the CDR3 is TGTGCCTGGAGATCGCGTGCGGCCGGGGAGCTGTTTTTT.

This chain links TRBV12-3 or TRBV12-4 with TRBJ1-2; no reliable D call. The CDR3 has 14 residues. Trimming left V 2 bases short and J 4 bases short, with 11 bases between. The CDR3: CASSLSSTFYGYTF. The CDR3 DNA follows: TGTGCCAGCAGTTTATCGTCTACTTTCTATGGCTACACCTTC.

The gene calls are TRBV3-1 and TRBJ1-4, with a weak D call TRBD1 (6 bases). The germline V and J ends were trimmed by 1 base and 8 bases, with 17 bases remaining between them. The CDR3 runs to 16 residues. Per germline, CDR1 LGHDT and CDR2 YNNKEL (reference sequence). CDR3 nucleotides: TGTGCCAGCAGCCAAGGAGGGGGGGCAGGTGTGGAAAAACTGTTTTTT. Translation gives CASSQGGGAGVEKLFF.

The chain couples TRBV7-9 to TRBJ2-3; 7 bases line up with TRBD1. CDR3 length: 15 amino acids. Germline loops: CDR1 SEHNR, CDR2 FQNEAQ (reference sequence). V gave up 5 bases and J gave up 3 bases; unmatched junction bases: 8. The CDR3 DNA reads as TGTGCCAGCAGCCAGCGACAGGGTGAAACAGATACGCAGTATTTT. Translated, it gives CASSQRQGETDTQYF.

This clonotype was seen a few times. V gene TRBV2 combines with J gene TRBJ1-1; tentatively, D is TRBD1 (6 bases). This CDR3 spans 20 amino acids. Germline-derived CDR1 and CDR2 are SNHLY and FYNNEI. V shed 0 bases and J shed 0 bases, with 23 bases lying between them. CDR3 DNA sequence: TGTGCCAGCAGTGAAGCGCTTATGAGGGGGGTGGGAGGCATGAACACTGAAGCTTTCTTT. Translation: CASSEALMRGVGGMNTEAFF.

V usage is TRBV20-1 and J usage is TRBJ2-7; 7 bases are shared with TRBD1. The trim removed 4 bases at V and 4 bases at J, leaving 10 bases unmatched. Germline CDR1 reads DFQATT; CDR2 reads SNEGSKA (reference sequence). The CDR3 runs 14 residues. The CDR3 protein is CSANPGQQGYEQYF. The CDR3 DNA follows: TGCAGTGCTAACCCAGGGCAACAGGGGTACGAGCAGTACTTC.

The chain employs TRBV2 and TRBJ2-1; a possible D gene is TRBD1 (6 bases). Deletions cut 7 bases from V and 0 bases from J, with 13 bases between. Germline CDR1 is SNHLY and CDR2 is FYNNEI. This CDR3 region has 15 residues. This CDR3 reads CASKSDRASYNEQFF. CDR3 DNA sequence: TGTGCCAGCAAATCGGACAGAGCCTCCTACAATGAGCAGTTCTTC.

In this sample, this clonotype turned up a few times. V and J are TRBV28 and TRBJ2-7; TRBD2 matches at 12 bases. The CDR3 is 16 residues long. Germline CDR1 MDHEN, CDR2 SYDVKM. Germline trimming cut 6 bases from V and 0 bases from J; bases unmatched to any gene: 6. CDR3 amino acids: CASRLRTSGTSYEQYF. CDR3 coding DNA: TGTGCCAGCAGACTAAGGACTAGCGGGACCTCCTACGAGCAGTACTTC.

Comment on this clonotype: The junction differs from germline at one of its ends, possibly a read error. V and J are TRBV9 and TRBJ2-7, with D possibly being TRBD1 or TRBD2 (5 bases each). The CDR3 contains 13 residues. Per germline, CDR1 SGDLS and CDR2 YYNGEE. The CDR3 DNA follows: TGCGCCAGCAGCGTCCGAGGGACCCACGAGCAGTACTTC. It is translated as CASSVRGTHEQYF.

This clonotype was detected only a few times. V is TRBV20-1 and J is TRBJ1-5; D may be TRBD1 (6 bases). V was clipped by 1 base and J by 7 bases, with 14 bases between them. The CDR3 runs to 14 residues. Germline CDR1 reads DFQATT; CDR2 reads SNEGSKA (reference sequence). CDR3 sequence (DNA): TGCAGTGCTAGAGGGCCAGGGGTACGGCAGCCCCAGCATTTT. It specifies CSARGPGVRQPQHF.

In its sample, this clonotype was seen a few times. The chain has TRBV20-1 and TRBJ1-5; D unclear. Germline loops: CDR1 DFQATT, CDR2 SNEGSKA (reference sequence). The CDR3 totals 14 residues. V shed 6 bases and J shed 2 bases, with 14 bases lying between them. The CDR3 loop is CSARRANGNQPQHF. The CDR3 DNA reads as TGCAGTGCGAGACGGGCAAATGGCAATCAGCCCCAGCATTTT.

Regarding this clonotype: The CDR3 does not close with the conserved phenylalanine or tryptophan, likely indicating a read error. The chain employs TRBV5-1 and TRBJ1-3; possible D gene TRBD1, 5 bases. V lost 3 bases, J lost 0 bases, and 10 bases lay in between. The CDR3 runs to 15 residues. Per the germline V gene, CDR1 is SGHRS and CDR2 is YFSETQ. The CDR3 spells CASSSGGSSGNTIYS. The CDR3 DNA follows: TGCGCCAGCAGCTCCGGGGGGAGCTCTGGAAACACCATATATTCT.

The V and J genes are TRBV27 and TRBJ2-7; maybe TRBD2 (6 bases). Germline values: CDR1 MNHEY, CDR2 SMNVEV (reference sequence). This CDR3 comprises 14 residues. With 8 bases removed from V and 0 bases from J, the gap between germline ends came to 14 bases. DNA for the CDR3: TGTGCCAGCCGTAGTGGGGGAGGCTCCTACGAGCAGTACTTC. Encoded protein: CASRSGGGSYEQYF.

The V and J genes are TRBV28 and TRBJ2-7; TRBD2 matches at 10 bases. The CDR3 sequence is 15 residues long. V shed 5 bases, J shed 2 bases, and the junction held 6 bases outside the gene matches. Germline V gives CDR1 MDHEN, CDR2 SYDVKM. The CDR3 region has the DNA TGTGCCAGCAGTCCCGGGACTAGCGAAGCCTACGAGCAGTACTTC. Protein product: CASSPGTSEAYEQYF.

This clonotype was found a few times. The rearrangement joins TRBV30 to TRBJ1-1; D ambiguous. CDR3 size: 12 residues. CDR1 is GTSNPN, CDR2 SVGIG, per germline (reference sequence). Trimming pared 3 bases from V and 1 base from J, leaving 6 bases between. The CDR3 is CAWSRPNTEAFF. In DNA, the CDR3 is TGTGCCTGGAGCCGACCGAACACTGAAGCTTTCTTT.

This clonotype was detected ten times or more. The J gene is TRBJ2-7, the V gene TRBV20-1, with 9 bases that match TRBD2. This CDR3 comprises 14 residues. From germline, CDR1 is DFQATT and CDR2 SNEGSKA (reference sequence). Unmatched junction bases numbered 7, after V lost 1 base and J lost 6 bases. The chain's CDR3 is CSARVGSGSSEQYF. CDR3 in DNA: TGCAGTGCTAGAGTTGGTAGCGGGAGTTCCGAGCAGTACTTC.

The sample holds one count of this clonotype. V usage is TRBV14 and J usage is TRBJ2-7, with D hard to call. V lost 4 bases and J 4 bases, leaving 20 bases between the germline ends. The CDR3 is 16 amino acids. CDR1 is SGHDN and CDR2 is FVKESK in the germline V gene. The CDR3 loop is CASSLGDLGISYEQYF. CDR3 nucleotide sequence: TGTGCCAGCAGCCTAGGAGATCTGGGAATCAGTTACGAGCAGTACTTC.

The J gene is TRBJ1-5, the V gene TRBV10-3; D possibly corresponds to TRBD1 (5 bases). Trimming took off 0 bases at V and 6 bases at J, with 6 bases between the two ends. The CDR3 has 13 amino acids. Germline V gene lookup returns CDR1 ENHRY and CDR2 SYGVKD. The CDR3, as DNA: TGTGCCATCAGTGAGTCGAGGGGTCAGCCCCAGCATTTT. This gives the protein CAISESRGQPQHF.

The V and J genes are TRBV6-1 and TRBJ1-2; no reliable D call. From germline, CDR1 is MNHNS and CDR2 SASEGT. There are 13 residues in the CDR3. Trimming pared 5 bases from V and 7 bases from J, leaving 14 bases between. The CDR3 sequence is CASSNTVVGGYTF. CDR3 sequence (DNA): TGTGCCAGCAGTAACACGGTTGTGGGTGGCTACACCTTC.